Listed here are 29 T cell receptor beta chains from one sample, sequenced in a study of T cells after posttransplantation cyclophosphamide. A marrow graft followed busulfan-fludarabine conditioning, with cyclophosphamide on days +3 and +4. Using immunoSEQ multiplex PCR, the repertoire was profiled, and TCRdb retains in-frame clones only, with some absent. The sample includes more than 4,000 clones, roughly 77% seen only once; the top ten take roughly 38%. Sequenced here: PBMCs, sampled about 4 weeks after a stem cell transplant with posttransplant cyclophosphamide. These receptors came from a male patient between 50 and 60 years old who received an allogeneic stem cell transplant from an unrelated donor, was CMV-positive, and had acute GVHD only. Some T cells may be the graft donor's.

This sequence joins TRBV10-3 and TRBJ1-2; 9 bases are a match to TRBD1. This CDR3 is built from 15 residues. V was clipped by 5 bases and J by 8 bases; unmatched bases: 12. The germline V gene encodes CDR1 ENHRY and CDR2 SYGVKD. CDR3 region: CAISPVLQGASGYTF. CDR3 coding DNA: TGTGCCATCAGTCCTGTCTTACAGGGGGCGTCCGGCTACACCTTC.

This chain links TRBV9 with TRBJ2-7, with D perhaps TRBD1 (6 bases). Germline V gene sequence: CDR1 SGDLS, CDR2 YYNGEE. The CDR3 is 13 amino acids. The V gene lost 0 bases and the J gene lost 7 bases, with 11 bases spanning the gap. The CDR3 region is CASSVASRGEQYF. The CDR3 DNA sequence: TGTGCCAGCAGCGTAGCGAGCAGGGGTGAGCAGTACTTC.

The chain is built from TRBV28 and TRBJ1-6; D gene unclear. This CDR3 region has 14 residues. Trimming removed 3 bases at V and 6 bases at J, with 9 bases between. Per germline, CDR1 MDHEN and CDR2 SYDVKM. CDR3 DNA: TGTGCCAGCAGTTTTTCGGGGTTTAATTCACCCCTCCACTTT. This codes for CASSFSGFNSPLHF.

V is TRBV2 and J is TRBJ2-7; 7 bases fit TRBD1. Germline CDR1 is SNHLY and CDR2 is FYNNEI. The CDR3 length is 13 residues. Trimming cost V 8 bases and J 2 bases; bases outside gene matches: 6. CDR3 loop: CASGRRGTYEQYF. The CDR3 nucleotides are TGTGCCAGCGGGCGCAGGGGGACCTACGAGCAGTACTTC.

As to this clone: The junction and the germline gene differ at one end; a read error may be behind it. The DNA of the CDR3 is TGTACCAGCAGCCTTATGACAGGGATTAATGAAAAACTGTTTTTT. This sequence encodes CTSSLMTGINEKLFF. The chain employs TRBV14 and TRBJ1-4; 7 bases are shared with TRBD1. This CDR3 region has 15 residues. Looked up from germline, CDR1 is SGHDN and CDR2 is FVKESK.

The chain has TRBV9 and TRBJ2-1; D perhaps matches TRBD2 (6 bases). Trimming shortened V by 4 bases and J by 3 bases, and 17 bases separated the two germline ends. Per germline, CDR1 SGDLS and CDR2 YYNGEE. The CDR3 spans 16 residues. CDR3 amino acids: CASSTGRGSDYNEQFF. The CDR3 coding sequence is TGTGCCAGCAGCACGGGGCGGGGTTCGGACTACAATGAGCAGTTCTTC.

CDR3 region: CASSIWTGGRETQYF. The CDR3 bases are TGTGCCAGCAGCATCTGGACAGGGGGCAGGGAGACCCAGTACTTC. The chain is built from TRBV7-6 and TRBJ2-5; 11 nucleotides match TRBD1. CDR1 is SGHVS, CDR2 FNYEAQ, per germline. The ends lost 5 bases at V and 5 bases at J; junction bases unmatched: 7. CDR3 length: 15 amino acids.

The chain combines TRBV4-1 with TRBJ1-2, with D possibly matching TRBD1 (5 bases). The CDR3 covers 13 residues. V dropped 0 bases and J dropped 8 bases, with 10 bases sitting between them. CDR1 is MGHRA, CDR2 YSYEKL, per germline. The CDR3 region is CASSQDDSRGYTF. CDR3 bases: TGCGCCAGCAGCCAAGACGACAGTCGAGGCTACACCTTC.

The chain carries TRBV14 and TRBJ2-7; TRBD1 aligns across 9 bases. The CDR3 has 15 amino acids. Germline V lookup: CDR1 SGHDN, CDR2 FVKESK. V shed 2 bases, J shed 5 bases, and the junction held 7 bases outside the gene matches. As DNA, the CDR3 is TGTGCCAGCAGCCAATGGACAGGGGTAGTCCACGAGCAGTACTTC. It specifies CASSQWTGVVHEQYF.

J is TRBJ2-3 and V is TRBV11-2; D unresolved. Trimming pared 5 bases from V and 6 bases from J, leaving 6 bases between. Germline V gene data show CDR1 as SGHAT and CDR2 as FQNNGV. The CDR3 contains 11 residues. CDR3 amino acids: CASSPADTQYF. In DNA form, the CDR3 reads TGTGCCAGCAGCCCTGCGGATACGCAGTATTTT.

The chain is built from TRBV11-3 and TRBJ2-1; tentative D call: TRBD1 (5 bases). From germline, CDR1 is SGHNT and CDR2 YENEEA. CDR3 length: 15 residues. Trimming removed 0 bases from V and 4 bases from J, with 10 bases in between. The CDR3 loop reads CASSLERTPYNEQFF. The CDR3 DNA reads TGTGCCAGCAGCTTAGAACGGACACCTTACAATGAGCAGTTCTTC.

V and J are TRBV28 and TRBJ2-7; 14 bases agree with TRBD2. There are 13 residues in the CDR3. J gave up 9 bases and V 5 bases, and 3 bases lay outside the gene matches. The germline V gene has CDR1 MDHEN and CDR2 SYDVKM. The CDR3 DNA sequence: TGTGCCAGCAGTCGGGGGACTAGCGGGAGGCAGTACTTC. As protein: CASSRGTSGRQYF. Looking up the rest from reference TRBV28 and TRBJ2-7 gives the full variable domain: DVKVTQSSRYLVKRTGEKVFLECVQDMDHENMFWYRQDPGLGLRLIYFSYDVKMKEKGDIPEGYSVSREKKERFSLILESASTNQTSMYLCASSRGTSGRQYFGPGTRLTVT.

This chain connects TRBV19 to TRBJ1-2; perhaps TRBD1 as D (5 bases). Trimming removed 7 bases at V and 4 bases at J, with 22 bases between. This CDR3 spans 16 amino acids. The germline gives CDR1 LNHDA, CDR2 SQIVND (reference sequence). The CDR3 region is CASTPSGGTRGYGYTF. The CDR3 DNA reads TGTGCCAGTACCCCCTCCGGGGGGACTCGAGGCTATGGCTACACCTTC.

This clone has more than one count but fewer than ten. The V gene is TRBV19, the J gene TRBJ2-7; 7 bases are shared with TRBD1. Unmatched junction bases numbered 8, after V lost 7 bases and J lost 5 bases. From germline, CDR1 is LNHDA and CDR2 SQIVND (reference sequence). This CDR3 has 13 residues. The CDR3 region is CASNYRGSNEQYF. Here the CDR3 DNA reads TGTGCCAGTAACTACAGGGGATCCAACGAGCAGTACTTC.

The V gene is TRBV6-6, the J gene TRBJ2-1, with 8 bases identical to TRBD2. Unmatched junction bases numbered 9, after V lost 4 bases and J lost 4 bases. The CDR3 is 16 residues long. In germline, CDR1 is MNHNY, CDR2 SVGAGI (reference sequence). CDR3 loop: CASSSRSGEAYNEQFF. CDR3 in DNA: TGTGCCAGCAGTTCCCGTAGCGGGGAAGCTTACAATGAGCAGTTCTTC.

Note on this clone: With only one base between it and a far larger clone, this is likely a read error. This rearrangement joins TRBV7-8 to TRBJ2-1, with 16 bases fitting TRBD2. Looked up from germline, CDR1 is SGHVS and CDR2 is FQNEAQ. There are 19 residues in the CDR3. Written as DNA, the CDR3 is TGTGCCAGCAGCCACCCGGGACTAGCGGGGGGGCTCTCCTACAATGACCAGTTCTTC. Encoded protein: CASSHPGLAGGLSYNDQFF.

This clone occurred once. The V and J genes are TRBV18 and TRBJ1-1; 7 nucleotides align to TRBD1. Germline V lookup: CDR1 KGHSH, CDR2 LQKENI. CDR3 length: 14 amino acids. With V trimmed by 3 bases and J by 4 bases, 5 bases remained unmatched. The CDR3 nucleotides are TGTGCCAGCTCACCCCCGGGACAGAGCACTGAAGCTTTCTTT. Translating it yields CASSPPGQSTEAFF. Based on the CDR3 plus reference TRBV18 and TRBJ1-1, the full variable domain is NAGVMQNPRHLVRRRGQEARLRCSPMKGHSHVYWYRQLPEEGLKFMVYLQKENIIDESGMPKERFSAEFPKEGPSILRIQQVVRGDSAAYFCASSPPGQSTEAFFGQGTRLTVV.

This rearrangement joins TRBV7-2 to TRBJ1-1; D remains unclear. The CDR3 length is 12 residues. Germline assignment: CDR1 SGHTA and CDR2 FQGNSA. V was shortened by 4 bases and J by 8 bases, with 11 bases between the two germline ends. The CDR3: CASSSSWSEAFF. DNA of the CDR3: TGTGCCAGCAGCTCTTCCTGGAGCGAAGCTTTCTTT. Based on the CDR3 plus reference TRBV7-2 and TRBJ1-1, the full variable domain is GAGVSQSPSNKVTEKGKDVELRCDPISGHTALYWYRQSLGQGLEFLIYFQGNSAPDKSGLPSDRFSAERTGGSVSTLTIQRTQQEDSAVYLCASSSSWSEAFFGQGTRLTVV.

There are a few counts of this clone. The J gene is TRBJ2-2, the V gene TRBV19; 9 bases are shared with TRBD1. In germline, CDR1 is LNHDA, CDR2 SQIVND (reference sequence). V dropped 7 bases and J dropped 4; count of bases not matched to a gene: 4. The CDR3 has 14 residues. CDR3 coding DNA: TGTGCCAGTACCGACAGGGGGAGCACCGGGGAGCTGTTTTTT. This gives the protein CASTDRGSTGELFF.

The chain uses TRBV7-6 and TRBJ1-1; D not resolved. The CDR3 contains 14 residues. V gave up 5 bases and J gave up 5 bases, with 15 bases separating them. CDR1 and CDR2 (germline): SGHVS, FNYEAQ. DNA for the CDR3: TGTGCCAGCAGCCCACCCCCTCGAGGGACTGAAGCTTTCTTT. It translates to CASSPPPRGTEAFF. Variable domain in full (rest from reference TRBV7-6 and TRBJ1-1): GAGVSQSPRYKVTKRGQDVALRCDPISGHVSLYWYRQALGQGPEFLTYFNYEAQQDKSGLPNDRFSAERPEGSISTLTIQRTEQRDSAMYRCASSPPPRGTEAFFGQGTRLTVV.

This chain links TRBV30 with TRBJ1-2; 11 positions match TRBD1. V shed 0 bases, J shed 2 bases, and the junction held 5 bases outside the gene matches. Germline V CDR1 and CDR2: GTSNPN, SVGIG (reference sequence). This CDR3 comprises 16 residues. This CDR3 is CAWSVRGQGGNYGYTF. The CDR3 coding sequence is TGTGCCTGGAGTGTACGGGGACAGGGGGGGAACTATGGCTACACCTTC.

This clone was recorded a few times. The chain uses TRBV29-1 and TRBJ1-2, with D unresolved. Germline loops: CDR1 SQVTM, CDR2 ANQGSEA. This CDR3 comprises 14 residues. V dropped 3 bases and J dropped 5 bases, with 16 bases sitting between them. The CDR3 nucleotides are TGCAGCGTTGACACGGGGAAGTCCCTTTATGGCTACACCTTC. Translated, it gives CSVDTGKSLYGYTF.

The chain employs TRBV4-2 and TRBJ2-5, with a possible D match to TRBD2 (5 bases). From germline, CDR1 is LGHNA and CDR2 YNFKEQ. CDR3 length: 15 residues. V was shortened by 2 bases and J by 5 bases, with 15 bases between the two germline ends. The CDR3 nucleotides read TGTGCCAGCAGCCAACAACTAGATTACGGCGAGACCCAGTACTTC. Translated, it gives CASSQQLDYGETQYF.

V usage is TRBV16 and J usage is TRBJ2-1; TRBD1 matches at 10 bases. There are 15 residues in the CDR3. J lost 9 bases, V lost 4 bases, and 9 bases had no gene match. CDR1 and CDR2 (germline): KGHSY, FQNENV. The CDR3 region has the DNA TGTGCCAGCAGCCGTCCGGGACAGGGGACGGGTGAGCAGTTCTTC. It yields the protein CASSRPGQGTGEQFF.

This sequence joins TRBV5-1 and TRBJ2-5; 9 nucleotides match TRBD1. This CDR3 contains 15 residues. CDR1 and CDR2 from the germline V gene are SGHRS and YFSETQ. V shed 3 bases and J 7 bases; nucleotides not matched to a gene: 10. This CDR3 is CASSSTPGTGRTQYF. The CDR3 DNA is TGCGCCAGCAGCTCTACTCCCGGGACAGGGCGGACCCAGTACTTC.

The CDR3 sequence is CAWSARQGYNQPQHF. The CDR3 region has the DNA TGTGCCTGGAGTGCAAGACAGGGGTACAATCAGCCCCAGCATTTT. V gene TRBV30 combines with J gene TRBJ1-5, with TRBD1 matching over 8 bases. Losses at the gene ends were 1 base for V and 3 bases for J; bases not matched to a gene: 5. CDR3 length: 15 residues. Germline V gives CDR1 GTSNPN, CDR2 SVGIG (reference sequence).

J is TRBJ2-3 and V is TRBV27; D is unclear. CDR3 length equals 15 residues. From germline, CDR1 is MNHEY and CDR2 SMNVEV (reference sequence). V was trimmed by 4 bases and J by 0 bases, leaving 11 bases between them. The CDR3 DNA is TGTGCCAGCAGTTCGGAGACCCCTAGCACAGATACGCAGTATTTT. Amino acids: CASSSETPSTDTQYF.

The V call is TRBV19, the J call TRBJ2-3, with 7 bases that match TRBD2. The CDR3 has 17 residues. V dropped 1 base and J dropped 0; count of bases not matched to a gene: 7. Germline CDR1 is LNHDA and CDR2 is SQIVND (reference sequence). CDR3 DNA: TGTGCCAGTAGTATAGGGGCGGGGGTCTCTAGCACAGATACGCAGTATTTT. Protein: CASSIGAGVSSTDTQYF.

V is TRBV28 and J is TRBJ1-2, with 10 bases that match TRBD1. V shed 2 bases, J shed 8 bases, and the junction held 5 bases outside the gene matches. Germline loops: CDR1 MDHEN, CDR2 SYDVKM. CDR3 length: 14 residues. The CDR3 is CASSLRDRGHGYTF. The CDR3 nucleotides read TGTGCCAGCAGTTTAAGAGACAGGGGGCACGGCTACACCTTC.